The following is a T cell receptor (beta chain) sequence with its context. Its target is not known. The authors ran the assay at deep level. Here immunoSEQ multiplex PCR was the method, and the copy in TCRdb shows in-frame clones only, minus some. The sample holds 400,000 or so clones, just over 95% seen once. This record comes from a study of shared clonotypes between healthy human individuals. Turning to the study itself: The cohort comprised a couple of women and a few men. Their ages spanned 18 to 49 years.

General study results and limits: Among the subsets, naive ones generally showed larger estimated richness than memory ones.

Germline-derived CDR1 and CDR2 are SNHLY and FYNNEI. Trimming removed 2 bases from V and 3 bases from J; junction bases left unmatched: 5. CDR3 length equals 16 residues. To make CD8 memory, CD45RO+ cells were put together with CCR7-negative CD45RA+ TemRA cells. The rearrangement joins TRBV2 to TRBJ1-1; 11 bases line up with TRBD1. The sequencing input was memory CD8+ T cells sorted from blood. Subset reported: CD45RO+ cells pooled with CCR7-negative TemRA cells. This sequence was found in a man in his thirties or forties in good health. This CDR3 is CASSEYPGQGDTEAFF. The CDR3 bases are TGTGCCAGCAGTGAATACCCGGGACAGGGGGACACTGAAGCTTTCTTT.